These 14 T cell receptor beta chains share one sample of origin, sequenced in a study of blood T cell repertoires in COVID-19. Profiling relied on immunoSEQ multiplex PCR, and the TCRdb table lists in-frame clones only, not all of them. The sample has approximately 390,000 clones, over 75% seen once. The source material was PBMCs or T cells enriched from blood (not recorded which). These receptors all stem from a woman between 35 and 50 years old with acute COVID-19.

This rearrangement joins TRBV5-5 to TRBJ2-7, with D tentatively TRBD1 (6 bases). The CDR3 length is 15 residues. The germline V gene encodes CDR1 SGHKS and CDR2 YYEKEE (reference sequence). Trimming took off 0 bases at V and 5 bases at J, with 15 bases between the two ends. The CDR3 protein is CASSLVRYRVHEQYF. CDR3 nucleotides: TGTGCCAGCAGCTTGGTACGGTACAGGGTACACGAGCAGTACTTC.

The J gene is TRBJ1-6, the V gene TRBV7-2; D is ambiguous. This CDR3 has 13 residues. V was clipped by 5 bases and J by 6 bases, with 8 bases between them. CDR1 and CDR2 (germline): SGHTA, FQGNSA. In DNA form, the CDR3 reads TGTGCCAGCAGCAAAGGGAGTAATTCACCCCTCCACTTT. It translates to CASSKGSNSPLHF.

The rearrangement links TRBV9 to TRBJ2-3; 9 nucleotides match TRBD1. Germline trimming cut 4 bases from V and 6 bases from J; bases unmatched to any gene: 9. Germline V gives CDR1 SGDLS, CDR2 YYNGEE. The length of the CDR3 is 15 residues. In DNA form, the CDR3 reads TGTGCCAGCAGCCCGACAGGGGGTGTCGGCGATACGCAGTATTTT. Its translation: CASSPTGGVGDTQYF. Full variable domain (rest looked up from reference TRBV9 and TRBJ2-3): DSGVTQTPKHLITATGQRVTLRCSPRSGDLSVYWYQQSLDQGLQFLIQYYNGEERAKGNILERFSAQQFPDLHSELNLSSLELGDSALYFCASSPTGGVGDTQYFGPGTRLTVL.

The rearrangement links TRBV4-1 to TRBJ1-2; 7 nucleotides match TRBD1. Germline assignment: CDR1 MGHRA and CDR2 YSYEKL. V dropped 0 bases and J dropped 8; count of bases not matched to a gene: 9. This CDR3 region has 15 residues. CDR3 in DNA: TGCGCCAGCAGCCAAGATAGGGGGCCAAACTCGGGCTACACCTTC. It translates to CASSQDRGPNSGYTF.

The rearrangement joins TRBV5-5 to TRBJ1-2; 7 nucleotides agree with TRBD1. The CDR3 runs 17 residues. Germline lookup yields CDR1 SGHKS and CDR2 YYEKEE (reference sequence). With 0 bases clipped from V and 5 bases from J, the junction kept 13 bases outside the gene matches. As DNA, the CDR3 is TGTGCCAGCAGCTTGGTCGGTCCCGTACAGGGGTCGTATGGCTACACCTTC. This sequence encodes CASSLVGPVQGSYGYTF.

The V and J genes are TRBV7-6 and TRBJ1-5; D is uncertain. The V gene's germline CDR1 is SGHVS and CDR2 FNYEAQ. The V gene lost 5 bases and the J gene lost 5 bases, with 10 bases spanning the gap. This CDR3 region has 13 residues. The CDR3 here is CASSHRVDQPQHF. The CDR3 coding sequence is TGTGCCAGCAGCCACAGAGTAGATCAGCCCCAGCATTTT.

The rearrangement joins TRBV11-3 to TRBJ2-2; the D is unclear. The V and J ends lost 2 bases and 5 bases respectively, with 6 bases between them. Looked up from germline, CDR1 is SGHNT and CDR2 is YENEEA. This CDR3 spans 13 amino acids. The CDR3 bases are TGTGCCAGCAGCTTAATCACAACCGGGGAGCTGTTTTTT. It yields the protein CASSLITTGELFF.

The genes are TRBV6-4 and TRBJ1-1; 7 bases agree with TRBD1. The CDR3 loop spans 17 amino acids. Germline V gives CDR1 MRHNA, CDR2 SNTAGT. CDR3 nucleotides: TGTGCTACACCAACCCTGACAGGGACCTCGATGAACACTGAAGCTTTCTTT. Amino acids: CATPTLTGTSMNTEAFF.

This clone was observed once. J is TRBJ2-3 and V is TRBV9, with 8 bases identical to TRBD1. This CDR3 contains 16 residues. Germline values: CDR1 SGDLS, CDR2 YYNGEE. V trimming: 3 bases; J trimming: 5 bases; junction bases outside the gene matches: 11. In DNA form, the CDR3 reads TGTGCCAGCAGCGGTACACCGACAGGGGTTCGAGATACGCAGTATTTT. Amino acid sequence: CASSGTPTGVRDTQYF.

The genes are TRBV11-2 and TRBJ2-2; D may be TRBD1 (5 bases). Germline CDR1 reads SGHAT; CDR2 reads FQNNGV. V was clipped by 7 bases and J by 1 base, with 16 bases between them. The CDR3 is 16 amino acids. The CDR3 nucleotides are TGTGCCAGCACCAAGCAAATAGGGGAGAACACCGGGGAGCTGTTTTTT. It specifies CASTKQIGENTGELFF.

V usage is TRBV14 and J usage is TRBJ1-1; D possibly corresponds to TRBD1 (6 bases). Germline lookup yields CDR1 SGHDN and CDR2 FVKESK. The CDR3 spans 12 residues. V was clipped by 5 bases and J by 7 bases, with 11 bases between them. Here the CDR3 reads CASSTTGLEAFF. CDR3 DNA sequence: TGTGCCAGCAGCACAACAGGGCTTGAAGCTTTCTTT. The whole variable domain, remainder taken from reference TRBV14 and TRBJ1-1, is EAGVTQFPSHSVIEKGQTVTLRCDPISGHDNLYWYRRVMGKEIKFLLHFVKESKQDESGMPNNRFLAERTGGTYSTLKVQPAELEDSGVYFCASSTTGLEAFFGQGTRLTVV.

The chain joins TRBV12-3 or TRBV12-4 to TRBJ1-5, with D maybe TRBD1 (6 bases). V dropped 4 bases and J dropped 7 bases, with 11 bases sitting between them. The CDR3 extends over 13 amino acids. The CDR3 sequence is CASSSLRGQPQHF. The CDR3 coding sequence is TGTGCCAGCAGTTCCCTTAGGGGGCAGCCCCAGCATTTT.

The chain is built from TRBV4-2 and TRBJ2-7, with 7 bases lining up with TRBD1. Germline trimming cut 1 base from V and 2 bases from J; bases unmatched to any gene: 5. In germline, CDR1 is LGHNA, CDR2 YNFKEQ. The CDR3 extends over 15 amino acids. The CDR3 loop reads CASSQVNRGAYEQYF. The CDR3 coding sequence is TGTGCCAGCAGCCAAGTTAACAGGGGCGCCTACGAGCAGTACTTC.

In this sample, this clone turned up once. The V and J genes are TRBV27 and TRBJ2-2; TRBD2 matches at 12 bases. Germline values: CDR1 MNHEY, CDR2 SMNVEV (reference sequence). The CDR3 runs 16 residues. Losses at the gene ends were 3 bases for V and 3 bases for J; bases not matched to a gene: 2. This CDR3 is CASSLTSGGDTGELFF. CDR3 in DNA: TGTGCCAGCAGTTTGACTAGCGGGGGAGACACCGGGGAGCTGTTTTTT.